One T cell receptor (beta chain) is described in this entry. Method: immunoSEQ multiplex PCR; TCRdb's copy keeps in-frame clones and lacks some. The table records 70,000 to 95,000 clones, just under 95% of them present only once. This entry is derived from a study of technical replicates of blood from several donors. Deletions cut 1 base from V and 1 base from J, with 8 bases between. The CDR3 has 15 residues. This chain links TRBV5-3 with TRBJ2-2; tentative D call: TRBD2 (5 bases). TRBV5-3 is flagged as an ORF with uncertain function. The specimen sequenced was T cells isolated from PBMCs. The sequence was obtained from a human donor in good health. The CDR3 DNA follows: TGTGCCAGAAGCTTGCGACTAAAGAACACCGGGGAGCTGTTTTTT. Amino acids: CARSLRLKNTGELFF.